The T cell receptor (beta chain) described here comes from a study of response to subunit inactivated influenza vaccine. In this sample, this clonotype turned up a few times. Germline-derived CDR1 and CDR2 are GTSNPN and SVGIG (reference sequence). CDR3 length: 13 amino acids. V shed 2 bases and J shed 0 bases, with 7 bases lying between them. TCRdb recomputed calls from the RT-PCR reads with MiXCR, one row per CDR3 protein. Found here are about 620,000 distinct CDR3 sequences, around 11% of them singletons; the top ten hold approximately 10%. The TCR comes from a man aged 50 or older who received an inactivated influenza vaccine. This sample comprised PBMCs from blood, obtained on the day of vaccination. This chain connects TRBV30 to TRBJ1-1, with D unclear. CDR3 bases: TGTGCCTGGAGTCGGCAGATGAACACTGAAGCTTTCTTT. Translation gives CAWSRQMNTEAFF.